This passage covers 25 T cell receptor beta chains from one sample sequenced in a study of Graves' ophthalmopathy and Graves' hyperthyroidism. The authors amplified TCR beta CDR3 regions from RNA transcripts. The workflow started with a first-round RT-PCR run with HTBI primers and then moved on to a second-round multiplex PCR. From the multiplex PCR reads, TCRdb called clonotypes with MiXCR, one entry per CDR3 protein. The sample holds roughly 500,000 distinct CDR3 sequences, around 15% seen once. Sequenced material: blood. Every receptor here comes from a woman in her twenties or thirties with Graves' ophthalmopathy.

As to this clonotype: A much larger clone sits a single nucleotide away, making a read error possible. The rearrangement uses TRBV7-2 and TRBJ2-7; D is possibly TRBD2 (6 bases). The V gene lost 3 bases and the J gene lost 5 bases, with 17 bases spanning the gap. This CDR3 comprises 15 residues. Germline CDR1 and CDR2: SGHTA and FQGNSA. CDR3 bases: TGTGCCAGCAGCTTCTCTAGCGAGAGTAACGACGAGCAGTACTTC. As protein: CASSFSSESNDEQYF.

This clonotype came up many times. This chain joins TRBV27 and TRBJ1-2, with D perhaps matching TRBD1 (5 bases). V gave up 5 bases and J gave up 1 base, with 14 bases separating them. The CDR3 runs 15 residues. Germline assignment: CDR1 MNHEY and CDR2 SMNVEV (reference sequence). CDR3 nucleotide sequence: TGTGCCAGCAGTCTCCGGGACGGACTTAACTATGGCTACACCTTC. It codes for CASSLRDGLNYGYTF.

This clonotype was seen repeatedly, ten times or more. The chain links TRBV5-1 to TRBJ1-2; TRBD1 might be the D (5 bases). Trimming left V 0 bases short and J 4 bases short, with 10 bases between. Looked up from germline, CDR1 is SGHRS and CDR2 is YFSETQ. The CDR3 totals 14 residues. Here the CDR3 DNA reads TGCGCCAGCAGCTTGGAGGCCAGGGCCTATGGCTACACCTTC. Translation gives CASSLEARAYGYTF.

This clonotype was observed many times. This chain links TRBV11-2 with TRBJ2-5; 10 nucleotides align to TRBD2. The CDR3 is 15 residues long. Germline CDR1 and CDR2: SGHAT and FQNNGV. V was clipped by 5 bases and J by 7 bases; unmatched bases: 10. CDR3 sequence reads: CASSPPLAGAGTQYF. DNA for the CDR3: TGTGCCAGCAGCCCTCCGCTAGCGGGGGCCGGGACCCAGTACTTC.

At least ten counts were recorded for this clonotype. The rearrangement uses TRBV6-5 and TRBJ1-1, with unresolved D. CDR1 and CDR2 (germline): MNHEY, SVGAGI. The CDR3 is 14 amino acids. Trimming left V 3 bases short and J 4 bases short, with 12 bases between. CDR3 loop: CASSYLTAGTEAFF. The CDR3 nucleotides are TGTGCCAGCAGTTATTTGACGGCGGGCACTGAAGCTTTCTTT.

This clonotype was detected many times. CDR3 nucleotides: TGTGCCAGCAGCTCACCCCGGGGCGAGCAGTACTTC. Encoded protein: CASSSPRGEQYF. The chain recombines TRBV11-2 with TRBJ2-7, with a tentative D call TRBD2 (5 bases). Germline assignment: CDR1 SGHAT and CDR2 FQNNGV. The CDR3 is 12 residues long. With 4 bases removed from V and 6 bases from J, the gap between germline ends came to 10 bases.

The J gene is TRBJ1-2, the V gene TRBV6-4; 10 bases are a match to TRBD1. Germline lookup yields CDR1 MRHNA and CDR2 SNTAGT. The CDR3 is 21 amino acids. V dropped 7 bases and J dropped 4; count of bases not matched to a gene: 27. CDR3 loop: CASTDLRRNRDRGVYIYGYTF. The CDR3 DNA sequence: TGTGCCAGCACCGACCTAAGGAGAAACCGGGACAGGGGCGTGTATATCTATGGCTACACCTTC.

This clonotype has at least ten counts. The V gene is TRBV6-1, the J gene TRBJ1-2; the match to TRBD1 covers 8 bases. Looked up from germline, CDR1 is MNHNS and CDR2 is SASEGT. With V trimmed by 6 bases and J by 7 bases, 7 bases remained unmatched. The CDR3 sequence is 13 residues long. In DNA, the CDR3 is TGTGCCAGCAGAGAGACAGGGGAGTTTGGCTACACCTTC. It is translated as CASRETGEFGYTF.

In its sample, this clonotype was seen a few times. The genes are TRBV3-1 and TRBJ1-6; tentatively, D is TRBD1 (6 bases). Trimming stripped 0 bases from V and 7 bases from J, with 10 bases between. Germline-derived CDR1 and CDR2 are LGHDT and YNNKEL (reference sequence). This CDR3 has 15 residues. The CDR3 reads CASSQEGAYNSPLHF. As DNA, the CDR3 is TGTGCCAGCAGCCAAGAGGGGGCATACAATTCACCCCTCCACTTT.

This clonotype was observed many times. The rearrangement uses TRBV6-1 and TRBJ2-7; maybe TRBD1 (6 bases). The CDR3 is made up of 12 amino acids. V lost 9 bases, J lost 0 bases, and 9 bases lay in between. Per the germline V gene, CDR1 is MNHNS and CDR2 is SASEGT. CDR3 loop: CASTRGSYEQYF. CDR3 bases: TGTGCCAGTACCAGGGGCTCCTACGAGCAGTACTTC.

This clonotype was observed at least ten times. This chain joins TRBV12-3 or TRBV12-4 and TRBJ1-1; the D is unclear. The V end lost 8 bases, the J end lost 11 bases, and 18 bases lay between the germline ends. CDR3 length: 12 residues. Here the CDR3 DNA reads TGTGCCAGCCATAGCCCCCCAAGTGAGGCTTTCTTT. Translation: CASHSPPSEAFF.

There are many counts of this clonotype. The CDR3 coding sequence is TGTGCCAGCATCCGAGGGGGGGAAAAGACCCAGTACTTC. Its protein is CASIRGGEKTQYF. The rearrangement links TRBV6-2 or TRBV6-3 to TRBJ2-5; tentative D call: TRBD2 (7 bases). There are 13 residues in the CDR3. The V and J ends lost 7 bases and 6 bases respectively, with 15 bases between them. Germline-derived CDR1 and CDR2 are MNHEY and SVGEGT.

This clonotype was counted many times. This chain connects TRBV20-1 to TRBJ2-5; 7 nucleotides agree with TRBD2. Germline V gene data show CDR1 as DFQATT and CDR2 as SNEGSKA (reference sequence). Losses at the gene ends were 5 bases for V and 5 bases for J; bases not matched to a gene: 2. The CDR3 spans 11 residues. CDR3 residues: CSAHSGETQYF. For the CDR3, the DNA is TGCAGTGCTCATAGCGGGGAGACCCAGTACTTC.

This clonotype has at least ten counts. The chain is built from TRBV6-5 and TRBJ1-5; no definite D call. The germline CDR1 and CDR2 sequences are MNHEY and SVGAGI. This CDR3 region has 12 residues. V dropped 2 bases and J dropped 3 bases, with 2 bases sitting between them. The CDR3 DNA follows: TGTGCCAGCAGTTACGACAATCAGCCCCAGCATTTT. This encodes CASSYDNQPQHF.

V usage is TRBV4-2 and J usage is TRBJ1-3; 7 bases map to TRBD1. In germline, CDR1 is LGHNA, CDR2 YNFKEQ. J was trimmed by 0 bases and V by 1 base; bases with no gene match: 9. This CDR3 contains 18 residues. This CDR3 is CASSQVTGAYSSGNTIYF. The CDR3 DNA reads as TGTGCCAGCAGCCAAGTTACAGGGGCTTATAGCTCTGGAAACACCATATATTTT.

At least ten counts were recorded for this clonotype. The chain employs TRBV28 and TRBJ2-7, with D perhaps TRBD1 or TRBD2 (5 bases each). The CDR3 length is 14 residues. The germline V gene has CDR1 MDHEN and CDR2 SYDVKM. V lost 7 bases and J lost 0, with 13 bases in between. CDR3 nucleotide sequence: TGTGCCAGCATTCTCGGGACGAACTCCTACGAGCAGTACTTC. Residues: CASILGTNSYEQYF.

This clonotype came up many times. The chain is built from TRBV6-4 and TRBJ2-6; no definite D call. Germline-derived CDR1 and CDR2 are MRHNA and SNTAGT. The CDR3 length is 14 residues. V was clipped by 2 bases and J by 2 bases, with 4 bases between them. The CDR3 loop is CASSDRAGANVLTF. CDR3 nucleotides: TGTGCCAGCAGTGACAGGGCTGGGGCCAACGTCCTGACTTTC.

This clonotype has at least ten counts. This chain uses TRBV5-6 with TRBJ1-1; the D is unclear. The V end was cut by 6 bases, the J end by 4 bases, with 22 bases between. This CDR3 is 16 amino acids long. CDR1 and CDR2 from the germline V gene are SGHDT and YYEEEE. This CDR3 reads CASTFGSRGLSTEAFF. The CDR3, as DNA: TGTGCCAGCACCTTTGGTAGCCGGGGTTTAAGCACTGAAGCTTTCTTT.

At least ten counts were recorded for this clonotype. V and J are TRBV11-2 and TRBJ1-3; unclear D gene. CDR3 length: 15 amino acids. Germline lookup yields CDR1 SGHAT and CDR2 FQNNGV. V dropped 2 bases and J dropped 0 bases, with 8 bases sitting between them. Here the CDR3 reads CASSLNVISGNTIYF. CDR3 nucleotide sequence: TGTGCCAGCAGCTTAAACGTGATCTCTGGAAACACCATATATTTT. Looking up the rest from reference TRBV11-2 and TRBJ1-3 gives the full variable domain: EAGVAQSPRYKIIEKRQSVAFWCNPISGHATLYWYQQILGQGPKLLIQFQNNGVVDDSQLPKDRFSAERLKGVDSTLKIQPAKLEDSAVYLCASSLNVISGNTIYFGEGSWLTVV.

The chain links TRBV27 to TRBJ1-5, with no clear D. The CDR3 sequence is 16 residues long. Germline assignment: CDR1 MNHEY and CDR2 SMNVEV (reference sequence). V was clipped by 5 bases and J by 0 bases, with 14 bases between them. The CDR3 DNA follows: TGTGCCAGCAGTGTCATCAGGAAGATTAGCAATCAGCCCCAGCATTTT. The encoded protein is CASSVIRKISNQPQHF.

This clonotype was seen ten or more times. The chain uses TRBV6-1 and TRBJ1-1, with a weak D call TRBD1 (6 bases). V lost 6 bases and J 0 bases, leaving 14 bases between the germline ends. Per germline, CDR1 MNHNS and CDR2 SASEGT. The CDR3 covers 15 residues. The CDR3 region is CASRTTDRLNTEAFF. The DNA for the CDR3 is TGTGCCAGCAGAACTACGGACAGATTGAACACTGAAGCTTTCTTT.

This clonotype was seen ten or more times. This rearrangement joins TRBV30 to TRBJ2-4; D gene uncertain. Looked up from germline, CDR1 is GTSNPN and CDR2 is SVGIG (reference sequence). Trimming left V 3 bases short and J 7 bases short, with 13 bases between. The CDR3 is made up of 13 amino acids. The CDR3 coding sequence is TGTGCCTGGAGGGGTCGCCCGGCGAACATTCAGTACTTC. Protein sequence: CAWRGRPANIQYF.

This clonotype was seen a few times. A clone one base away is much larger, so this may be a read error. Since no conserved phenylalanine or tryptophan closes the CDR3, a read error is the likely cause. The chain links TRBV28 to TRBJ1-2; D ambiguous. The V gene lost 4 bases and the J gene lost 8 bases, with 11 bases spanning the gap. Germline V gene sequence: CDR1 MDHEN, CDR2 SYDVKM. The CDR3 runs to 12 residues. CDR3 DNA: TGTGCCAGCAGTTCCCGCAGGATGGGCTACACCGTC. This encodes CASSSRRMGYTV.

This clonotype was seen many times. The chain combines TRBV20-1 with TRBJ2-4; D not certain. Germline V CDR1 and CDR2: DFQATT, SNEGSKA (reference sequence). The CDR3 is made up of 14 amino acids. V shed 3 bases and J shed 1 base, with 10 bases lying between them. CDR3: CSARGYLAKNIQYF. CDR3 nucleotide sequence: TGCAGTGCTAGGGGGTATCTGGCCAAAAACATTCAGTACTTC.

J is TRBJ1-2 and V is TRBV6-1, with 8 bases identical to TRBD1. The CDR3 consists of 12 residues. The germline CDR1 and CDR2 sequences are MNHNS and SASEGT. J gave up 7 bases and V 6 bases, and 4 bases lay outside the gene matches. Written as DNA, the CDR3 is TGTGCCAGCAGGGTGACAGGGGCTGGCTACACCTTC. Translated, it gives CASRVTGAGYTF.